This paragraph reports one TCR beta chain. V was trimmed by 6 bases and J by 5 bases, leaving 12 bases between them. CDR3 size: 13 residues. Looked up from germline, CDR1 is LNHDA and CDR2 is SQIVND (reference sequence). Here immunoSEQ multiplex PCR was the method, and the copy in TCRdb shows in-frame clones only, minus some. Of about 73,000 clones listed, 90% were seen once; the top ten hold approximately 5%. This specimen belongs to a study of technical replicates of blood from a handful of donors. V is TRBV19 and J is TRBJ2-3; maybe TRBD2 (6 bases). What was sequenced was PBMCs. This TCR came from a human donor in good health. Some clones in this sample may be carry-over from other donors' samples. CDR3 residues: CASSPRRGDTQYF. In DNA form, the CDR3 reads TGTGCCAGTAGCCCCCGGAGGGGAGATACGCAGTATTTT.